The clone carrying this T cell receptor (beta chain) has only one observation. Its antigen is as yet unknown. This sample was taken from a study of post-analysis software for immune sequencing data. Study-wide findings and caveats: Patients carried roughly five TRBV segments more frequently than controls did, and TRBV5-6, TRBV5-1 and TRBV20-1 were among them.

V lost 3 bases to trimming and J lost 4 bases, with 14 bases between them. This CDR3 comprises 14 residues. Germline V gene lookup returns CDR1 SQVTM and CDR2 ANQGSEA. cDNA libraries of TCR beta carried unique molecular identifiers. TCRdb ran MiXCR on the PCR reads and lists one entry per CDR3 protein. Altogether about 430,000 distinct CDR3 sequences are present, approximately 38% being singletons, with the ten largest covering 6.5% to 8%. Sequencing was performed on blood. This chain uses TRBV29-1 with TRBJ2-3; the D call may be TRBD1 or TRBD2 (5 bases each). The source of this sequence is a girl aged 2 to 10 with multiple sclerosis. This CDR3 is CSVDAGYSADTQYF. The CDR3, as DNA: TGCAGCGTTGACGCAGGGTATAGCGCAGATACGCAGTATTTT.